The entry below describes one TCR beta chain. Its target is not known. Once RNA had been extracted, it was reverse transcribed into cDNA to act as the sequencing template. The repertoire was sequenced with immunoSEQ multiplex PCR; TCRdb's copy has only in-frame clones and lacks some. The sample records 150,000 to 200,000 clones, 50% to 60% being singletons. The data originate from a study of CD8+ T cells in alopecia areata. Study-wide context: Patients in the treated group were given tofacitinib by mouth, 5 to 10 mg twice a day.

The study team obtained lesional scalp punch biopsies and peripheral blood from alopecia areata patients. PBMCs were stained for CD3, CD4 and CD8, and CD4+ and CD8+ T cells were sorted. Trimming took off 2 bases at V and 0 bases at J, with 8 bases between the two ends. The CDR3 has 15 residues. Germline V lookup: CDR1 SNHLY, CDR2 FYNNEI. Study results and caveats: Besides other cells, scalp samples also yield sequences of resident alphabeta T cells from normal skin.

The chain recombines TRBV2 with TRBJ1-5; D is unclear. This material consisted of CD4+ T cells sorted from blood, taken at week 0. The TCR originated in a human donor with alopecia areata. CDR3: CASSEQENSNQPQHF. The CDR3 nucleotides read TGTGCCAGCAGTGAACAGGAAAATAGCAATCAGCCCCAGCATTTT.